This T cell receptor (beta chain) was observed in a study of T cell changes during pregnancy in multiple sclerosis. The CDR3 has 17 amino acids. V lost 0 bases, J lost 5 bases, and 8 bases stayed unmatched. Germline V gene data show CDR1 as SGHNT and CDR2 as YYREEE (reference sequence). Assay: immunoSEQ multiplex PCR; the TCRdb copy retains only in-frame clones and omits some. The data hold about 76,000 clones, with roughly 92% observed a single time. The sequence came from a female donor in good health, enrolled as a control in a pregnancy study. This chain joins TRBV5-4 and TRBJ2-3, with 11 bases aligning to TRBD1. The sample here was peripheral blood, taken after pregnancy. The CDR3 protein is CASSLVRRDRGKDTQYF. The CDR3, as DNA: TGTGCCAGCAGCTTGGTTAGGCGGGACAGGGGGAAAGATACGCAGTATTTT.